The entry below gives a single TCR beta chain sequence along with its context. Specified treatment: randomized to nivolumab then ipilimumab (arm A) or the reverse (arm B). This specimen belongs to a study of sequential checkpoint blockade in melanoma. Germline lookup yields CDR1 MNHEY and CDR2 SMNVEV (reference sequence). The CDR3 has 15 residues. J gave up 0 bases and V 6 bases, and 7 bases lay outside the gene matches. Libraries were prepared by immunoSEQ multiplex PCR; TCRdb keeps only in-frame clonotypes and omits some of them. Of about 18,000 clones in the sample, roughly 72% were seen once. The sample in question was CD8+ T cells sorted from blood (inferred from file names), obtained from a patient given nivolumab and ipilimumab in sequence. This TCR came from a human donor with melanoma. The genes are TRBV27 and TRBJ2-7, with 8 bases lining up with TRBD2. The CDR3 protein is CASSAGTRDSYEQYF. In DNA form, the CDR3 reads TGTGCCAGCAGCGCCGGGACTAGAGACTCCTACGAGCAGTACTTC.